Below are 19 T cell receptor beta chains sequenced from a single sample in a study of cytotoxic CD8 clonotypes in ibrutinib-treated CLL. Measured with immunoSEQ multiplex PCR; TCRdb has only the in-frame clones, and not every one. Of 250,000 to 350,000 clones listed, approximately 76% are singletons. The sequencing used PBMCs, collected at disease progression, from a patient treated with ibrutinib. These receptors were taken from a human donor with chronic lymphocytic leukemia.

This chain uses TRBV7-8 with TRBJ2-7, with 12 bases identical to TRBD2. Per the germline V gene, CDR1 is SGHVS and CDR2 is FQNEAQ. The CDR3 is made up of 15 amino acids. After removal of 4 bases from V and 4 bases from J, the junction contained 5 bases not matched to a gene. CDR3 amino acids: CASSSPTSGRYEQYF. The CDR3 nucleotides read TGTGCCAGCAGCTCGCCCACTAGCGGGAGGTACGAGCAGTACTTC.

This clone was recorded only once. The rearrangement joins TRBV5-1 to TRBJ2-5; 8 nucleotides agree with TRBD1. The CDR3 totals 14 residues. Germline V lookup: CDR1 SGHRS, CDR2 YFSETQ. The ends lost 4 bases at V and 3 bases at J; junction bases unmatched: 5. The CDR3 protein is CASSPGDRKETQYF. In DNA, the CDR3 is TGCGCCAGCAGCCCGGGGGACAGGAAAGAGACCCAGTACTTC.

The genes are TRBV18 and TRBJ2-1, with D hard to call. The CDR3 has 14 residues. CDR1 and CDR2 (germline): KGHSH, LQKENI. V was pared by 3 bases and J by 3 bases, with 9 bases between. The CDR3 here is CASSPRTNYNEQFF. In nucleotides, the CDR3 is TGTGCCAGCTCACCCCGGACCAACTACAATGAGCAGTTCTTC.

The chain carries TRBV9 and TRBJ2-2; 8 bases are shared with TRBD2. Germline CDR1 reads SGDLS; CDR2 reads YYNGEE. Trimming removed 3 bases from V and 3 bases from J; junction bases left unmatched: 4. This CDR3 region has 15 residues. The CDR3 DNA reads TGTGCCAGCAGCGCGAGCGGGAGCGACACCGGGGAGCTGTTTTTT. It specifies CASSASGSDTGELFF.

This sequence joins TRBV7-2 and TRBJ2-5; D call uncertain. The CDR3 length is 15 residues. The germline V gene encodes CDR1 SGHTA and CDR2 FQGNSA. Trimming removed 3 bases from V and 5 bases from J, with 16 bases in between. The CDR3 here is CASSFWPTPTETQYF. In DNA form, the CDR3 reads TGTGCCAGCAGCTTTTGGCCAACACCTACCGAGACCCAGTACTTC.

The CDR3 reads CASTIGRGGWETQYF. The CDR3 DNA reads TGTGCCAGCACCATCGGCAGGGGCGGTTGGGAGACCCAGTACTTC. The chain is built from TRBV28 and TRBJ2-5; possibly TRBD1 for D (6 bases). Trimming removed 7 bases from V and 5 bases from J, with 20 bases in between. The CDR3 is made up of 15 amino acids. CDR1 and CDR2 from the germline V gene are MDHEN and SYDVKM.

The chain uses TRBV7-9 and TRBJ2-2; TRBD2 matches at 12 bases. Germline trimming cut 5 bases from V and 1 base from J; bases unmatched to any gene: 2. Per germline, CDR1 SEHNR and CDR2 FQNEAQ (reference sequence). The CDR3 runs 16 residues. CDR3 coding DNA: TGTGCCAGCAGCGCACTAGCGGGAGGGAACACCGGGGAGCTGTTTTTT. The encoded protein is CASSALAGGNTGELFF. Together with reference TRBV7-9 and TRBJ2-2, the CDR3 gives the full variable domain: DTGVSQNPRHKITKRGQNVTFRCDPISEHNRLYWYRQTLGQGPEFLTYFQNEAQLEKSRLLSDRFSAERPKGSFSTLEIQRTEQGDSAMYLCASSALAGGNTGELFFGEGSRLTVL.

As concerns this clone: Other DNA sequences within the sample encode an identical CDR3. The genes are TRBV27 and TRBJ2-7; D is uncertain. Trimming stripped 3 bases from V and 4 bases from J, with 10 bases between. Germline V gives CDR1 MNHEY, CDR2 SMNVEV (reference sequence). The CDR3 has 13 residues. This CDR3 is CASSLGRGYEQYF. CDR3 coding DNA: TGTGCCAGCAGTTTGGGCAGAGGATACGAGCAGTACTTC.

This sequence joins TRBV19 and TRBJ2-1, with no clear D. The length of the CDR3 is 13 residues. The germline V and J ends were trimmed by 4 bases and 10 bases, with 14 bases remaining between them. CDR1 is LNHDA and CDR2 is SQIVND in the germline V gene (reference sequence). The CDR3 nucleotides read TGTGCCAGTAGTAAAGCCTCCTTACAGGAGCAGTTCTTC. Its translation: CASSKASLQEQFF. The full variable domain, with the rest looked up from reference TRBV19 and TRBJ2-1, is DGGITQSPKYLFRKEGQNVTLSCEQNLNHDAMYWYRQDPGQGLRLIYYSQIVNDFQKGDIAEGYSVSREKKESFPLTVTSAQKNPTAFYLCASSKASLQEQFFGPGTRLTVL.

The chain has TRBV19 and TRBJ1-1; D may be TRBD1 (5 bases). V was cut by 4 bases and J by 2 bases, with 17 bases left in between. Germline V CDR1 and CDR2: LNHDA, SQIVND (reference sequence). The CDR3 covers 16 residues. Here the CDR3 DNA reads TGTGCCAGTAGTACCTGGAGCAGGGCCTTCAACACTGAAGCTTTCTTT. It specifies CASSTWSRAFNTEAFF.

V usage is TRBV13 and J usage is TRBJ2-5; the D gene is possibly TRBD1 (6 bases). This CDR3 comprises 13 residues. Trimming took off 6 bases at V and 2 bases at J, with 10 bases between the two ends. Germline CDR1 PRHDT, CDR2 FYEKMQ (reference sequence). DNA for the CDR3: TGTGCCAGCAGTATTGGACAGCAAGAGACCCAGTACTTC. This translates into CASSIGQQETQYF.

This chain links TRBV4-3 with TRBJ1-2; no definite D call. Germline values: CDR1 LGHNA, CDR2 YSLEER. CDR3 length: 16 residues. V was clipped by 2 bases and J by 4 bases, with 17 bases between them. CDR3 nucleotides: TGCGCCAGCAGCCAAATATACAGTACCCTTTCCTATGGCTACACCTTC. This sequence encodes CASSQIYSTLSYGYTF.

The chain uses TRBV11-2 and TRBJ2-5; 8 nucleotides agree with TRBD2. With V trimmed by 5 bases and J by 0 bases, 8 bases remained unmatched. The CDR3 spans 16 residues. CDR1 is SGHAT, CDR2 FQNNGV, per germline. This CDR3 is CASSPTSGGNQETQYF. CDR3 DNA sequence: TGTGCCAGCAGCCCAACTAGCGGAGGAAACCAAGAGACCCAGTACTTC.

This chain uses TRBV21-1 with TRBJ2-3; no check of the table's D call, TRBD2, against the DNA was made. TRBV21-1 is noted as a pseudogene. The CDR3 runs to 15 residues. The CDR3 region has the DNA TGTGCCAGCAGCAAACGAGAGCGGGACACAGATACGCAGTATTTT. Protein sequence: CASSKRERDTDTQYF.

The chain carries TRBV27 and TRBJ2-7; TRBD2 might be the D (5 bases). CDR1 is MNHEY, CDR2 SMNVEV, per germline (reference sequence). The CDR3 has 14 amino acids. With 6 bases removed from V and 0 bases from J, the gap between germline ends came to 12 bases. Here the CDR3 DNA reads TGTGCCAGCAGCACCGCGGGCCACTCCTACGAGCAGTACTTC. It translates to CASSTAGHSYEQYF.

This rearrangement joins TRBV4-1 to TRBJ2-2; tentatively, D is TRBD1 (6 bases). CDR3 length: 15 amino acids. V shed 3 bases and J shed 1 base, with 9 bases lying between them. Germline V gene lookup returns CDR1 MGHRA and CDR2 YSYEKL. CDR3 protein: CASSQMTGNTGELFF. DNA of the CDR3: TGCGCCAGCAGCCAGATGACAGGGAACACCGGGGAGCTGTTTTTT.

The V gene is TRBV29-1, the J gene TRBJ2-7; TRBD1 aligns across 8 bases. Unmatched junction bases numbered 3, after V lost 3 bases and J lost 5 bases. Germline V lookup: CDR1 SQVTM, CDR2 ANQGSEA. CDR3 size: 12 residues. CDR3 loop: CSVEQGAHEQYF. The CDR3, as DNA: TGCAGCGTTGAGCAGGGGGCGCACGAGCAGTACTTC.

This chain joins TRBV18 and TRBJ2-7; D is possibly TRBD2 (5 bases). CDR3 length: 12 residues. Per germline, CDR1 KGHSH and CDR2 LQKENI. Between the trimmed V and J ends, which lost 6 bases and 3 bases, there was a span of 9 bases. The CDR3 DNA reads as TGTGCCAGCTCTCTCGGACTCTACGAGCAGTACTTC. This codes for CASSLGLYEQYF.

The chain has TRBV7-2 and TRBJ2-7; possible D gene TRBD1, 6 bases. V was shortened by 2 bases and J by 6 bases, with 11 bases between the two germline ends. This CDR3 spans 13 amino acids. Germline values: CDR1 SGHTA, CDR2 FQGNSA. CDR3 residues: CASSLKGQFEQYF. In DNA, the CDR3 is TGTGCCAGCAGCTTAAAAGGACAGTTCGAGCAGTACTTC.